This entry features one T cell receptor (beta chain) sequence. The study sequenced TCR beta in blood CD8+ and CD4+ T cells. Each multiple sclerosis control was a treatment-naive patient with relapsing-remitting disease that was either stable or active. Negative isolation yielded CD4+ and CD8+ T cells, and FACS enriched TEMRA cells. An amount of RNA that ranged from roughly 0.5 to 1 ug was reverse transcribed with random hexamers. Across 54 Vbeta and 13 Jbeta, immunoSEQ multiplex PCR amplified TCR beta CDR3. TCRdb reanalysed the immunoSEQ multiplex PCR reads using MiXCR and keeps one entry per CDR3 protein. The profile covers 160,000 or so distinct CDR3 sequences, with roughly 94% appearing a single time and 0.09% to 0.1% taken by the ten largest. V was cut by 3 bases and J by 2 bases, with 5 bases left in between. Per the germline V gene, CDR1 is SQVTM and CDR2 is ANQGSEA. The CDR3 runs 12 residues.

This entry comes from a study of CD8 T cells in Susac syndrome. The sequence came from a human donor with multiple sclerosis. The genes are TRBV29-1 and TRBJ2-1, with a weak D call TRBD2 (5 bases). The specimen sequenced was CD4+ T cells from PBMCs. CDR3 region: CSVERAYNEQFF. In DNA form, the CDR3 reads TGCAGCGTTGAGAGGGCCTACAATGAGCAGTTCTTC.